This T cell receptor (beta chain) was retrieved from a study of vaccination and CD4 T cells after COVID-19 (dated by TCRdb to 2021 to 2024). Background on the whole study: In the convalescent cohort there were six males and four females, among whom were two Hispanic individuals, seven Caucasians, two Asians and one multiracial person. Culture stimuli were overlapping spike peptide pools from SARS-CoV-2 and from the common cold coronaviruses HCoV-NL63, HCoV-OC43 and HCoV-229E. In control cultures, a CEFX viral epitope pool was used as positive control, an HIV-1 Nef peptide pool was used as negative control, or no peptide was added. In an earlier paper using these donors, memory CD4+ T cell crossreactivity between SARS-CoV-2 and common cold coronavirus spike proteins was assessed at the TCR clonotype level. Post-vaccine blood samples were obtained a median of around 67 days after the second vaccine dose, with a range of about 12 to 241 days. The spike-specific CD4+ TCR repertoire was compared before and after mRNA vaccination in approximately ten COVID-19 convalescent patients and a handful of infection-naive healthy vaccine recipients. Post-COVID blood samples from convalescent patients were collected a median of approximately 100 days after diagnosis, with a range of roughly 35 to 180 days. Two doses of either the Pfizer-BioNTech BNT162b2 vaccine (n=8) or the Moderna mRNA-1273 vaccine (n=2) were administered to participants. Beyond this particular receptor, the publication reports: The number of convalescent patients in the study was relatively small, and the study did not examine early timepoints following natural infection. Among convalescent patients, a median about 90% of the SARS-CoV-2-reactive clones seen after vaccination appeared only after vaccination, which suggests priming specific to the vaccine. Nearly all vaccine-specific clones in convalescent patients (304 of 307) were mono-reactive for SARS-CoV-2 spike rather than cross-reactive with common cold coronaviruses. An increase in the median number of SARS-CoV-2-reactive clonotypes from roughly 20 after infection to approximately 41 after vaccination was observed, but the change was not found to be significant.

The sample's treatment or condition, from its label and the paper: approximately 10-day PBMC culture with coronavirus spike peptide pools or control peptides (ViraFEST assay). CD4+ T cells from unexposed donors were collected before the COVID-19 pandemic (2011-2018). To expand antigen-specific T cells with peptide pools and then pick out the expanded clonotypes through TCR sequencing, the study relied on the ViraFEST assay. Roughly 2 million PBMCs per well were cultured in IMDM with roughly 4.8% human AB serum and 9 to 10 IU/ml IL-2, plus 10 ug/ml peptide pools. On days 3 and 7, half of the culture medium was replaced with fresh IL-2-containing medium. Once the cells had been in culture for 9 to 10 days, the EasySep CD4+ T cell isolation kit was used to isolate CD4+ T cells by negative selection. As cell numbers permitted, CD4+ T cells from unexposed donors were tested for reactivity to SARS-CoV-2 S and N and to four common cold coronavirus spike pools. PBMCs were separated from whole blood using Ficoll-Paque Plus gradient centrifugation and then either used fresh or cryopreserved at -140C. In general, triplicate wells were set up for every culture condition. The leukapheresis product for the unexposed donors was obtained through commercial purchase.

Library preparation used PCR. DNA from cultured CD4+ T cells underwent TCR sequencing with the Oncomine TCR Beta short-read assay at the Johns Hopkins FTIC core. The QIAamp micro DNA kit was used to extract genomic DNA from the cultured CD4+ T cells. The Oncomine TCR Beta libraries from cultured CD4+ T cells were pooled using unique dual indexes and then sequenced on an Illumina iSeq 100. The original methods were these. Non-productive sequences were removed, and CDR3s that did not start with C, did not end with F or W, or were shorter than 7 amino acids were discarded. Antigen-specific clonotypes were identified using the MANAFEST web application through comparison of peptide-stimulated wells with reference and other culture wells. To be called positive, a clone needed an FDR below 0.05, an odds ratio above 5, and a productive frequency above 0.1% in at least two of three replicate wells. Cross-reactive clonotypes were defined as significantly expanded in both SARS-CoV-2 spike wells and at least one common cold coronavirus spike condition. Using R version 3.6.1, CDR3 homology was evaluated through Levenshtein distances (stringdist) along with unrooted phylogenetic trees (ape). TCRdb reworked the public reads: Q25 trimming with fastp, MiXCR clone assembly, productive beta chains retained. Identical CDR3 proteins give one entry, which carries the most common genes and DNA. TCRdb's processing, not the authors', yielded these V and J calls. The sample profile shows roughly 6,400 distinct CDR3 sequences; around a quarter of them were found once. The ten biggest clones cover about 34% of the sample.

Taken from the germline V gene (reference sequence), the CDR1 and CDR2 loops are GTSNPN and SVGIG. Relative to germline, V is 0 bases shorter and J is 7 bases shorter, with 13 bases between their ends. Counted from cysteine to phenylalanine, this CDR3 has 15 amino acids. Only the CDR3 part of the read is kept: 45 bases, read in frame from the first base. As for this clonotype: The specificity of this receptor is unknown. No much larger clone exists at a distance of one base, and base qualities are not known.

The sequence was obtained from a human donor in good health. The specimen was CD4+ T cells from blood, cultured in vitro. This receptor chain uses TRBV30 and TRBJ1-6, with an unclear D gene assignment. The DNA sequence is as follows: TGTGCCTGGAGTGTTGGCGGCAGCCTAAATTCACCCCTCCACTTT. Translation gives CAWSVGGSLNSPLHF.